These 10 T cell receptor beta chains came from one sample sequenced in a study of cytomegalovirus exposure and HLA in healthy donors. The protocol was immunoSEQ multiplex PCR, while the TCRdb copy is restricted to in-frame clones and leaves out a portion. The sample has some 48,000 clones, around 94% seen once; the top ten hold around 7.8%. Sequencing was carried out using PBMCs. The receptors come from a woman younger than 35 in good health and CMV-seropositive.

The genes are TRBV19 and TRBJ2-7; TRBD2 matches 13 bases. CDR1 and CDR2 (germline): LNHDA, SQIVND (reference sequence). Trimming cost V 7 bases and J 7 bases; bases outside gene matches: 7. This CDR3 has 14 amino acids. CDR3 in amino acids: CASTGLAGAQEQYF. The CDR3 nucleotides are TGTGCCAGTACCGGACTAGCGGGAGCTCAAGAGCAGTACTTC.

The chain links TRBV6-1 to TRBJ1-5, with D possibly being TRBD1 (5 bases). The germline V gene encodes CDR1 MNHNS and CDR2 SASEGT. V lost 6 bases, J lost 8 bases, and 17 bases lay in between. This CDR3 has 14 residues. Here the CDR3 reads CASRISGGEKPQHF. CDR3 nucleotides: TGTGCCAGCAGGATCTCTGGAGGGGAGAAGCCCCAGCATTTT.

The CDR3 sequence is CASSLQGAYEQYF. As DNA, the CDR3 is TGTGCCAGCAGCTTACAGGGGGCCTACGAGCAGTACTTC. This chain connects TRBV5-8 to TRBJ2-7, with TRBD1 identical over 8 bases. This CDR3 has 13 residues. V was clipped by 2 bases and J by 2 bases; unmatched bases: 0. Germline CDR1 SGHTS, CDR2 YDEGEE.

The rearrangement joins TRBV19 to TRBJ2-3; 11 bases fit TRBD2. The CDR3 sequence is 15 residues long. Germline V gene sequence: CDR1 LNHDA, CDR2 SQIVND (reference sequence). The trim removed 5 bases at V and 3 bases at J, leaving 4 bases unmatched. The CDR3 DNA is TGTGCCAGTAGTGCTCGGACTAGCGGGACAGATACGCAGTATTTT. Its protein product is CASSARTSGTDTQYF.

Here the CDR3 reads CASSAGRVPYEQYF. The CDR3 nucleotides read TGTGCCAGCAGCGCTGGGAGGGTCCCCTACGAGCAGTACTTC. This sequence joins TRBV7-9 and TRBJ2-7, with 7 bases lining up with TRBD2. The length of the CDR3 is 14 residues. V shed 5 bases, J shed 2 bases, and the junction held 6 bases outside the gene matches. The V gene's germline CDR1 is SEHNR and CDR2 FQNEAQ (reference sequence).

The gene calls are TRBV4-1 and TRBJ1-5, with 8 nucleotides matching TRBD1. Germline V CDR1 and CDR2: MGHRA, YSYEKL. The CDR3 runs 17 residues. The V segment lost 3 bases and the J segment 1 base; nucleotides outside the gene matches: 8. The CDR3 region is CASSQAEPGGSNQPQHF. Written as DNA, the CDR3 is TGCGCCAGCAGCCAGGCCGAACCAGGGGGCAGCAATCAGCCCCAGCATTTT.

V is TRBV7-9 and J is TRBJ2-4, with TRBD2 as a possible D gene (6 bases). Germline V gene lookup returns CDR1 SEHNR and CDR2 FQNEAQ (reference sequence). The CDR3 sequence is 15 residues long. Trimming took off 0 bases at V and 5 bases at J, with 11 bases between the two ends. CDR3 DNA: TGTGCCAGCAGCTTAGCCCGGGGGACCCAAAACATTCAGTACTTC. Translating it yields CASSLARGTQNIQYF.

The chain uses TRBV11-3 and TRBJ2-1, with D hard to call. The CDR3 is 15 amino acids. Germline V gives CDR1 SGHNT, CDR2 YENEEA. With 5 bases removed from V and 0 bases from J, the gap between germline ends came to 11 bases. CDR3 nucleotides: TGTGCCAGCAGCGGAGAAAGCCGCTCCTACAATGAGCAGTTCTTC. Its translation: CASSGESRSYNEQFF.

CDR3 in amino acids: CATKREKGNEQFF. CDR3 DNA sequence: TGTGCCACGAAGCGGGAGAAGGGCAATGAGCAGTTCTTC. The gene calls are TRBV27 and TRBJ2-1; TRBD2 matches at 8 bases. V was pared by 10 bases and J by 6 bases, with 8 bases of the junction left unmatched. CDR3 length: 13 residues. Germline V CDR1 and CDR2: MNHEY, SMNVEV (reference sequence).

V is TRBV27 and J is TRBJ1-1; weak D call: TRBD1 (5 bases). The ends were cut back, 3 bases at V and 3 bases at J, with 8 bases in the middle. The CDR3 extends over 13 amino acids. CDR1 and CDR2 from the germline V gene are MNHEY and SMNVEV (reference sequence). The CDR3 reads CASSFRQHTEAFF. The CDR3 region has the DNA TGTGCCAGCAGTTTTAGACAGCACACTGAAGCTTTCTTT.